This is a list of T cell receptor beta chains from one sample in a study of blood T cell repertoires in COVID-19. This table comes from immunoSEQ multiplex PCR, and its TCRdb copy is limited to in-frame clones, with some not included. The sample contains about 330,000 clones, approximately 89% of which appear only once. Sequences were obtained from PBMCs or T cells enriched from blood (not recorded which). The receptors here all came from a man aged 25-40 years who had recovered from COVID-19. Both conserved end residues are part of each CDR3. D genes are given only for firm matches. Clone size appears in some rows only: once, few, many, or a class for an expanded clone.

>-|TRBJ1-4|-|TRBV28
CASSPGTNEKLFF
TGTGCCAGCAGTCCCGGGACTAATGAAAAACTGTTTTTT
>-|TRBJ1-5|-|TRBV7-2
CASSLGGGDQPQHF
TGTGCCAGCAGCTTAGGTGGGGGCGATCAGCCCCAGCATTTT
>-|TRBJ2-3|-|TRBV5-4
CASSDKTTGTRTDTQYF
TGTGCCAGCAGCGATAAAACGACCGGGACACGCACAGATACGCAGTATTTT
>-|TRBJ2-5|-|TRBV2
CASSGPQGGETQYF
TGTGCCAGCAGTGGGCCTCAAGGAGGCGAGACCCAGTACTTC
>-|TRBJ1-6|TRBD1|TRBV19
CASSKTGRSPLHF
TGTGCCAGTAGTAAGACAGGGAGATCACCCCTCCACTTT
>-|TRBJ2-3|-|TRBV29-1
CSVDFHDQGTQYF
TGCAGCGTTGATTTCCATGATCAGGGTACGCAGTATTTT
>-|TRBJ2-7|-|TRBV28
CASSFGQEGTYEQYF
TGTGCCAGCAGTTTTGGCCAGGAGGGGACCTACGAGCAGTACTTC
>-|TRBJ1-1|TRBD1|TRBV15
CATSRDRARGTEAFF
TGTGCCACCAGCAGGGACAGGGCCCGGGGCACTGAAGCTTTCTTT
>once|TRBJ2-1|TRBD1|TRBV12-5
CASGLGDRAGDEQFF
TGTGCTAGTGGTTTGGGAGACAGGGCAGGCGATGAGCAGTTCTTC
>-|TRBJ2-1|-|TRBV4-1
CASSQDYGGFQAEFF
TGCGCCAGCAGTCAAGATTACGGCGGGTTCCAGGCAGAGTTCTTC
>-|TRBJ2-4|TRBD1|TRBV3-1/TRBV3-2
CASSRDRNIQYF
TGTGCCAGCAGCCGGGACAGAAACATTCAGTACTTC
>-|TRBJ2-5|TRBD1|TRBV28
CASSLGTGDVETQYF
TGTGCCAGCAGTTTAGGGACAGGGGATGTAGAGACCCAGTACTTC
>once|TRBJ2-5|-|TRBV20-1
CSAGFRETQYF
TGCAGTGCCGGGTTCCGGGAGACCCAGTACTTC
>-|TRBJ1-5|-|TRBV24-1
CATSDNRDQPQHF
TGTGCCACCAGTGACAACAGGGATCAGCCCCAGCATTTT
>once|TRBJ1-2|TRBD1|TRBV6-6
CASYRDSPNYGYTF
TGTGCCAGTTACCGGGACAGCCCTAACTATGGCTACACCTTC
>once|TRBJ1-3|-|TRBV27
CASSLSGRGHGNTIYF
TGTGCCAGCAGTTTATCGGGGCGGGGGCACGGAAACACCATATATTTT
>-|TRBJ2-7|TRBD1|TRBV10-3
CAATGDRLKYEQYF
TGTGCCGCAACTGGGGACAGGCTCAAATACGAGCAGTACTTC
>-|TRBJ2-2|-|TRBV6-5
CASCCGVAGELFF
TGTGCCAGCTGCTGCGGGGTAGCCGGGGAGCTGTTTTTT
>-|TRBJ2-5|-|TRBV7-3
CASSPWAGETQYF
TGTGCCAGCAGCCCCTGGGCGGGTGAGACCCAGTACTTC
>-|TRBJ1-5|TRBD1|TRBV19
CASSIGQGDNQPQHF
TGTGCCAGTAGTATTGGCCAGGGGGACAATCAGCCCCAGCATTTT
>-|TRBJ2-7|TRBD1|TRBV4-1
CASSQGRSGGHEQYF
TGCGCCAGCAGCCAAGGAAGGTCAGGGGGTCACGAGCAGTACTTC
>-|TRBJ2-7|-|TRBV27
CASSGGQVNSYEQYF
TGTGCCAGCAGTGGGGGCCAGGTCAACTCCTACGAGCAGTACTTC
>-|TRBJ2-3|-|TRBV18
CASSPPHSGGVDTQYF
TGTGCCAGCTCACCACCGCATAGCGGCGGAGTAGATACGCAGTATTTT
>few|TRBJ2-2|-|TRBV5-1
CASSLSQGTGELFF
TGCGCCAGCAGCTTGAGTCAGGGGACCGGGGAGCTGTTTTTT
>-|TRBJ1-3|-|TRBV9
CASSVGGVGNTIYF
TGTGCCAGCAGCGTGGGAGGGGTTGGAAACACCATATATTTT
>once|TRBJ1-1|-|TRBV5-1
CASSLAVGYTEAFF
TGCGCCAGCAGCTTGGCCGTCGGTTACACTGAAGCTTTCTTT
>few|TRBJ1-2|TRBD1|TRBV5-1
CASSNRQGAPVLGYTF
TGCGCCAGCAGCAACAGACAGGGGGCGCCTGTGCTCGGCTACACCTTC
>-|TRBJ2-7|-|TRBV27
CASKDIAGEQYF
TGTGCCAGCAAGGACATCGCTGGGGAGCAGTACTTC
>-|TRBJ1-3|TRBD1|TRBV4-1
CASSQDGTDGNTIYF
TGCGCCAGCAGCCAAGATGGGACAGATGGAAACACCATATATTTT
>once|TRBJ2-5|TRBD1|TRBV30
CASLQGAWETQYF
TGTGCCTCCCTTCAGGGGGCGTGGGAGACCCAGTACTTC
>-|TRBJ1-2|TRBD1|TRBV6-1
CASSEIATQGDGYTF
TGTGCCAGCAGTGAAATCGCCACCCAGGGGGATGGCTACACCTTC
>-|TRBJ2-3|-|TRBV7-9
CASSLVASGPDTQYF
TGTGCCAGCAGCTTAGTTGCCTCTGGCCCAGATACGCAGTATTTT
>-|TRBJ1-6|-|TRBV30
CAWSMQYNSPLHF
TGTGCCTGGAGTATGCAGTATAATTCACCCCTCCACTTT
>once|TRBJ2-3|TRBD2|TRBV28
CASSPGLAGGGEDTQYF
TGTGCCAGCAGTCCTGGACTAGCGGGGGGCGGTGAAGATACGCAGTATTTT
>-|TRBJ1-1|TRBD1|TRBV30
CAFYRDSTEAFF
TGTGCCTTCTACCGGGACAGCACTGAAGCTTTCTTT
>-|TRBJ2-3|TRBD1|TRBV4-1
CASRSTGVDTQYF
TGCGCCAGCAGATCGACAGGGGTTGATACGCAGTATTTT
>-|TRBJ2-4|-|TRBV25-1
CASNNSKIAKNIQYF
TGTGCCAGCAACAACAGCAAGATAGCCAAAAACATTCAGTACTTC
>once|TRBJ2-7|-|TRBV28
CASSGLQGILGEQYF
TGTGCCAGCAGTGGTTTACAGGGTATACTCGGCGAGCAGTACTTC
>-|TRBJ2-7|TRBD1|TRBV18
CASSSGQGDYEQYF
TGTGCCAGCTCATCGGGACAGGGGGACTACGAGCAGTACTTC
>-|TRBJ1-6|TRBD1|TRBV27
CASSLSRDSNSPLHF
TGTGCCAGCAGTTTATCGCGGGACAGTAATTCACCCCTCCACTTT